This is a list of T cell receptor beta chains from one sample in a study of control samples from healthy donors and cancer patients. Measured with immunoSEQ multiplex PCR; TCRdb has only the in-frame clones, and not every one. The sample yields about 98,000 clones, roughly 82% seen once. Sequencing was carried out using blood. The receptors originated from a man aged 55-75 years in good health. The conserved cysteine and the conserved F or W are not part of the CDR3 here. Each record gives: V gene, J gene, CDR3 length, CDR3 protein.

>TRBV6-5|TRBJ2-1|12
ASNSLGGGGEQF
>TRBV7-6|TRBJ2-2|13
ASSSRTGGTGELF
>TRBV19|TRBJ1-2|14
ASSIGRVRGVYGYT
>TRBV3-1/TRBV3-2|TRBJ2-4|12
ASSQNGQVNIQY
>TRBV7-2|TRBJ1-4|14
ASSPGDSPQWEKLF
>TRBV19|TRBJ2-6|15
ASRSESGVAGANVLT
>TRBV30|TRBJ1-3|10
AWRGSGNTIY
>TRBV5-1|TRBJ2-7|11
ASSFGTYYEQY
>TRBV6-6|TRBJ2-2|12
ASRTSANTGELF
>TRBV2|TRBJ2-5|13
ASSAGLAGLETQY
>TRBV24-1|TRBJ2-3|12
ATSDPPRSVTQY
>TRBV27|TRBJ2-5|13
ASGPVYVERETQY
>TRBV15|TRBJ2-2|10
ATGEHTGELF
>TRBV7-2|TRBJ2-5|10
ASSFKRETQY
>TRBV11-2|TRBJ2-7|9
ASSLAHEQY
>TRBV27|TRBJ1-1|12
ASSLQGKNTEAF
>TRBV2|TRBJ2-2|12
ASSGFRNTGELF
>TRBV5-5|TRBJ2-3|12
ASTNIGGADTQY
>TRBV29-1|TRBJ2-5|9
SVVQGETQY
>TRBV5-1|TRBJ2-7|13
ASSLAVGQGSEQY
>TRBV30|TRBJ1-1|12
ASKGESMNTEAF
>TRBV20-1|TRBJ1-1|13
SASWDRGFGDGAF
>TRBV14|TRBJ2-2|17
ASSQGWGGLLSGTGELF